This TCR beta chain was retrieved from a study of blood T cell repertoires in COVID-19. The CDR3 runs to 14 residues. The V segment lost 4 bases and the J segment 5 bases; nucleotides outside the gene matches: 2. CDR1 and CDR2 from the germline V gene are LNHDA and SQIVND (reference sequence). The data were produced by immunoSEQ multiplex PCR, yet TCRdb's version contains in-frame clones alone and is incomplete. The sample lists about 410,000 clones; 80% to 90% were seen once. This chain joins TRBV19 and TRBJ1-4; 9 bases line up with TRBD1. The receptor was isolated from a woman aged 25 to 45 with active or convalescent COVID-19. Source material: peripheral blood. CDR3 sequence: CASSTDRGNEKLFF. The CDR3 DNA sequence: TGTGCCAGTAGTACAGACAGGGGGAATGAAAAACTGTTTTTT.